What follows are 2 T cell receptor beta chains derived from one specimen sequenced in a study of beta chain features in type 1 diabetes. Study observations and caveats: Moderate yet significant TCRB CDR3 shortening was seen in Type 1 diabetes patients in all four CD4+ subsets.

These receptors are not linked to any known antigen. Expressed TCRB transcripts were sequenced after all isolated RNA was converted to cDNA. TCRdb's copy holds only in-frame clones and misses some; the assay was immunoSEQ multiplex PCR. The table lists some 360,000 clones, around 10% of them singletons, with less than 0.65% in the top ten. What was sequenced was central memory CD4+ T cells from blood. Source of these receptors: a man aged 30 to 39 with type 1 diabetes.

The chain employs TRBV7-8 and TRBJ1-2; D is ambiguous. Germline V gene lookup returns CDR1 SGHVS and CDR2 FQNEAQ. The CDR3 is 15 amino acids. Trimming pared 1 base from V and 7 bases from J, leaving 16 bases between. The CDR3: CASSLVSTYHPGYTF. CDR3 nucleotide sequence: TGTGCCAGCAGCTTAGTTTCGACTTACCACCCTGGCTACACCTTC. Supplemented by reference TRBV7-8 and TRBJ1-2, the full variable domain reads GAGVSQSPRYKVAKRGQDVALRCDPISGHVSLFWYQQALGQGPEFLTYFQNEAQLDKSGLPSDRFFAERPEGSVSTLKIQRTQQEDSAVYLCASSLVSTYHPGYTFGSGTRLTVV.

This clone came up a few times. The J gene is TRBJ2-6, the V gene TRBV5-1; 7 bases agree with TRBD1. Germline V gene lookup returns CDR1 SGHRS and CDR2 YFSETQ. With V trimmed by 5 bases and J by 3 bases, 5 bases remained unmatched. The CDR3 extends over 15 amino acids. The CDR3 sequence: CASRRWDSGANVLTF. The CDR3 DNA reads TGCGCCAGCAGACGGTGGGACAGTGGGGCCAACGTCCTGACTTTC.